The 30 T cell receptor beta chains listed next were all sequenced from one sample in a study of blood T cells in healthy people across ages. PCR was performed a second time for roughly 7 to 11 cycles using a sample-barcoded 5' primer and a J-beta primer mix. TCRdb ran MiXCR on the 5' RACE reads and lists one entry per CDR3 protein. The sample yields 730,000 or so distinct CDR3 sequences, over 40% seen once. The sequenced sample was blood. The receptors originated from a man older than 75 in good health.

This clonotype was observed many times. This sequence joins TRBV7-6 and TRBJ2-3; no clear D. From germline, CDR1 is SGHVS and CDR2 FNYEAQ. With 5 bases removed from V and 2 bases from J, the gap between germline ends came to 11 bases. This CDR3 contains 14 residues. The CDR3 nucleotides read TGTGCCAGCAGCCCCAGCAGCACCACAGATACGCAGTATTTT. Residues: CASSPSSTTDTQYF.

The CDR3 here is CASALGRGPDTQYF. The CDR3 DNA reads TGTGCCAGTGCCTTGGGGAGGGGCCCAGATACGCAGTATTTT. The chain joins TRBV19 to TRBJ2-3, with TRBD2 matching over 7 bases. The ends lost 8 bases at V and 4 bases at J; junction bases unmatched: 9. The CDR3 loop spans 14 amino acids. CDR1 is LNHDA and CDR2 is SQIVND in the germline V gene (reference sequence).

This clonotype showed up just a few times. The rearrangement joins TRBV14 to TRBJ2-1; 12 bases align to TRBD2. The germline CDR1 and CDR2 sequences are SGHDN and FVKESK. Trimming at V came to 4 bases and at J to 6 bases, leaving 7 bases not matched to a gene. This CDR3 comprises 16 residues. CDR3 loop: CASSRASGRVSNEQFF. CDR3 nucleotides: TGTGCCAGCAGCCGAGCTAGCGGGAGGGTTAGCAATGAGCAGTTCTTC.

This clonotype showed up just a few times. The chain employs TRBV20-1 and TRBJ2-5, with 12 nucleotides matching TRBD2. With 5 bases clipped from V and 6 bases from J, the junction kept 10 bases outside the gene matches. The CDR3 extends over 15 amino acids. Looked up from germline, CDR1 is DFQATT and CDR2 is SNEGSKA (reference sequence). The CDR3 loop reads CSAAHRTSGTKTQYF. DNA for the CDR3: TGCAGTGCTGCGCACAGGACTAGCGGGACAAAGACCCAGTACTTC.

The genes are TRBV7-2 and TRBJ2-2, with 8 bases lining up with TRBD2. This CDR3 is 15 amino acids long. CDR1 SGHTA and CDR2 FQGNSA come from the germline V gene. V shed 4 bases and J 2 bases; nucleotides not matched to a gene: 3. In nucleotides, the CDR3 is TGTGCCAGCAGCTCGGGGGGGGCCAACACCGGGGAGCTGTTTTTT. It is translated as CASSSGGANTGELFF.

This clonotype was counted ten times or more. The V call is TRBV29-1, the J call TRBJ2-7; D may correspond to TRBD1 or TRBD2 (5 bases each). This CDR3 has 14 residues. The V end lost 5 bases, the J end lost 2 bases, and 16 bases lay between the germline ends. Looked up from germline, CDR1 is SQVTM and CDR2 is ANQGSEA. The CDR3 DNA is TGCAGCGTTCGTATTGGGACGGAGGCCTACGAGCAGTACTTC. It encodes CSVRIGTEAYEQYF.

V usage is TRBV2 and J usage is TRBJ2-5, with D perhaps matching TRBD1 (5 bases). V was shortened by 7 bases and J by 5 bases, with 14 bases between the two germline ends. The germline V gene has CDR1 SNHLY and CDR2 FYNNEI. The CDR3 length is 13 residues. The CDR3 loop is CASTPAGLETQYF. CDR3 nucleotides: TGTGCCAGCACCCCGGCAGGGTTGGAGACCCAGTACTTC.

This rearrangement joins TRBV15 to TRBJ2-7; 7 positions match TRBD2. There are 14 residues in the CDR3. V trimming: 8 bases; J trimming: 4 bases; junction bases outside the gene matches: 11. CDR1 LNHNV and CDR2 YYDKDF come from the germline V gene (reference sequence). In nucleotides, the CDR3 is TGTGCCACCTCGAAGGGAGGGAATGGGTACGAGCAGTACTTC. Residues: CATSKGGNGYEQYF.

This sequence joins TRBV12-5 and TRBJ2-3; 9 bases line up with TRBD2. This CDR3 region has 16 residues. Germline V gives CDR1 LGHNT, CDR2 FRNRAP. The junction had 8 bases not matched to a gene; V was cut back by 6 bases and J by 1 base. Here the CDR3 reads CASGQRGAGGTDTQYF. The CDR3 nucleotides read TGTGCTAGTGGCCAGCGGGGGGCCGGGGGCACAGATACGCAGTATTTT.

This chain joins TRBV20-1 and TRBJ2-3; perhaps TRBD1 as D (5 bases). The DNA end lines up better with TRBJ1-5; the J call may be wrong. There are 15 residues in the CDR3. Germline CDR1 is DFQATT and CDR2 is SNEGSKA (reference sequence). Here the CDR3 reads CSARLGLAGEDTQHF. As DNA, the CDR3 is TGCAGTGCTAGACTGGGGCTAGCGGGAGAAGATACGCAGCATTTT.

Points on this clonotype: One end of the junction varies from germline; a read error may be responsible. The CDR3 spells CASSLDGDLRTDRQYF. CDR3 in DNA: TGTGCCAGCAGCTTAGACGGGGACTTGCGCACAGATAGGCAGTATTTT. The chain couples TRBV11-2 to TRBJ2-3; possible D gene TRBD2, 6 bases. The germline gives CDR1 SGHAT, CDR2 FQNNGV. The length of the CDR3 is 16 residues. The variable domain in full, with the rest retrieved from reference TRBV11-2 and TRBJ2-3, is EAGVAQSPRYKIIEKRQSVAFWCNPISGHATLYWYQQILGQGPKLLIQFQNNGVVDDSQLPKDRFSAERLKGVDSTLKIQPAKLEDSAVYLCASSLDGDLRTDRQYFGPGTRLTVL.

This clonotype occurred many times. The CDR3 loop reads CASSLDPRASGTHTYEQYF. CDR3 nucleotides: TGTGCCAGCAGCTTAGATCCCCGGGCTAGCGGGACCCATACCTACGAGCAGTACTTC. The chain uses TRBV7-2 and TRBJ2-7; 9 bases fit TRBD2. This CDR3 comprises 19 residues. V was pared by 1 base and J by 2 bases, with 15 bases of the junction left unmatched. CDR1 is SGHTA, CDR2 FQGNSA, per germline.

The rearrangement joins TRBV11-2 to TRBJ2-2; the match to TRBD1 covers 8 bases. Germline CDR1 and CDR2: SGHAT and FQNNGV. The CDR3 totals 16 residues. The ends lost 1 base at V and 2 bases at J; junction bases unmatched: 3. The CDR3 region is CASSLGTGPNTGELFF. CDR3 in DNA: TGTGCCAGCAGCTTAGGGACAGGGCCCAACACCGGGGAGCTGTTTTTT.

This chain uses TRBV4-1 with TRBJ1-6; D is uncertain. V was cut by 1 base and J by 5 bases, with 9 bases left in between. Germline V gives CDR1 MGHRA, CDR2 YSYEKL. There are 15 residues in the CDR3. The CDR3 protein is CASSQGQVDNSPLHF. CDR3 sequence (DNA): TGCGCCAGCAGCCAAGGGCAGGTTGATAATTCACCCCTCCACTTT.

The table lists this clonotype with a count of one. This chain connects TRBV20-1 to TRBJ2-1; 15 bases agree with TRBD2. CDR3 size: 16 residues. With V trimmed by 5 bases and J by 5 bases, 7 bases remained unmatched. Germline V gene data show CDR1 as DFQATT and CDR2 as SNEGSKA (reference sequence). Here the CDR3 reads CSAGGLAGGRHNEQFF. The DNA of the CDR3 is TGCAGTGCTGGGGGACTAGCGGGGGGCCGACACAATGAGCAGTTCTTC.

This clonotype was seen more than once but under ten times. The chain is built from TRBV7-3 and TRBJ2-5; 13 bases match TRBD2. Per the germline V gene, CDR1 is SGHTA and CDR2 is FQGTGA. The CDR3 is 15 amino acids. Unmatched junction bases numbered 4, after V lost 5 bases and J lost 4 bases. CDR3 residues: CASSAGLAGVETQYF. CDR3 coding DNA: TGTGCCAGCAGCGCTGGACTAGCGGGAGTAGAGACCCAGTACTTC.

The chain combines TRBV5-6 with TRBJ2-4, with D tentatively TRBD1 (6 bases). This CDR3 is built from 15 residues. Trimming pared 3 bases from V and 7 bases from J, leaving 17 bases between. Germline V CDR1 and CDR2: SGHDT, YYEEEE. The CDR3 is CASSSTAQGRNIQYF. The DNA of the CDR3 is TGTGCCAGCAGCTCCACCGCCCAGGGGCGGAACATTCAGTACTTC.

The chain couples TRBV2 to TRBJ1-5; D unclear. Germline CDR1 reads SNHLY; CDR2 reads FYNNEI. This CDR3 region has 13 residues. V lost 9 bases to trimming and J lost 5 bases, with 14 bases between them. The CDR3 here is CASPDSGDQPQHF. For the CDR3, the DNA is TGTGCCAGTCCGGATAGTGGGGATCAGCCCCAGCATTTT.

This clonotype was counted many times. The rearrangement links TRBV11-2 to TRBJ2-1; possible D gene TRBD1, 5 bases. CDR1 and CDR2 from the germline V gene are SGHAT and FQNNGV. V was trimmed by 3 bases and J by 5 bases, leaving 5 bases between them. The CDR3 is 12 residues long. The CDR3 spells CASSLTDNEQFF. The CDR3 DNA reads TGTGCCAGCAGCTTGACAGACAATGAGCAGTTCTTC.

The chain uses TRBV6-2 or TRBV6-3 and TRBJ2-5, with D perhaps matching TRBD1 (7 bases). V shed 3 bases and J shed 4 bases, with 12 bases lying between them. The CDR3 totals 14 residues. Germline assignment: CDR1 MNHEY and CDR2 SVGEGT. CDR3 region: CASSYPRDRETQYF. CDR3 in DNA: TGTGCCAGCAGTTATCCGCGGGACAGAGAGACCCAGTACTTC.

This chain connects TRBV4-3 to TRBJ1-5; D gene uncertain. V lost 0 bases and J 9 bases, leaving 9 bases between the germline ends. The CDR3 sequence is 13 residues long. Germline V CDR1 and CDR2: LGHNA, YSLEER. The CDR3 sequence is CASSQDWSLPQHF. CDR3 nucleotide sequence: TGCGCCAGCAGCCAAGATTGGTCCTTGCCCCAGCATTTT.

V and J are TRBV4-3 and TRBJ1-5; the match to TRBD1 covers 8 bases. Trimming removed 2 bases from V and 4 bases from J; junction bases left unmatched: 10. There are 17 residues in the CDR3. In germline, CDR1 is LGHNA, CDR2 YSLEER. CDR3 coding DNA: TGCGCCAGCAGCCAACAGTACCAGACAGGGGAAAATCAGCCCCAGCATTTT. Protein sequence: CASSQQYQTGENQPQHF.

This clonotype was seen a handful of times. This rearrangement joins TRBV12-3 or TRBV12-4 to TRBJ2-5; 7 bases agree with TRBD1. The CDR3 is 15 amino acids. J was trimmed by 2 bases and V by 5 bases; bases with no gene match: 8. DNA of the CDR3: TGTGCCAGCAGTCTTCAGACGACAGGGCAAGAGACCCAGTACTTC. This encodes CASSLQTTGQETQYF.

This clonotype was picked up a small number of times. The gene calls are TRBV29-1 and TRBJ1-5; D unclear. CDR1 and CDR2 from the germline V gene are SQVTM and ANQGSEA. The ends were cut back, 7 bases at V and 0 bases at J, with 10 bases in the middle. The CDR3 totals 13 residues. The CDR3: CSATWGSNQPQHF. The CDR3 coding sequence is TGCAGCGCCACTTGGGGTAGCAATCAGCCCCAGCATTTT. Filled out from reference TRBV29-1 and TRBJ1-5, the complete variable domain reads SAVISQKPSRDICQRGTSLTIQCQVDSQVTMMFWYRQQPGQSLTLIATANQGSEATYESGFVIDKFPISRPNLTFSTLTVSNMSPEDSSIYLCSATWGSNQPQHFGDGTRLSIL.

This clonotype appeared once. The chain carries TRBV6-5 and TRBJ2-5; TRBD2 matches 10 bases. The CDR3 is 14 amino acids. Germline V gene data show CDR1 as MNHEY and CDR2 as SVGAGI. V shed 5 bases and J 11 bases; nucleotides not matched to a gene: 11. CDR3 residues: CASSETAGGVEQYF. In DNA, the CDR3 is TGTGCCAGCAGTGAGACAGCGGGGGGGGTAGAGCAGTACTTC.

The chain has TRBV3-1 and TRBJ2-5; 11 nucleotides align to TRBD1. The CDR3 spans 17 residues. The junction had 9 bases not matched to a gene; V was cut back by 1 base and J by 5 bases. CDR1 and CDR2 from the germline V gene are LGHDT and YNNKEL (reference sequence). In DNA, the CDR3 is TGTGCCAGCAGCCAAGGGGGGACAGGGGGAATCGGGGAGACCCAGTACTTC. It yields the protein CASSQGGTGGIGETQYF.

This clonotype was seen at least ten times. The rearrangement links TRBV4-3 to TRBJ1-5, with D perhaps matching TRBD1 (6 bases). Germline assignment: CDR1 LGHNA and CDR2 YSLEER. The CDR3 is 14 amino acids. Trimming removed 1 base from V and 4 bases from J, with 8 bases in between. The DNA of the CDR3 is TGCGCCAGCAGCCAAGGGCAGGGGAATCAGCCCCAGCATTTT. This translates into CASSQGQGNQPQHF.

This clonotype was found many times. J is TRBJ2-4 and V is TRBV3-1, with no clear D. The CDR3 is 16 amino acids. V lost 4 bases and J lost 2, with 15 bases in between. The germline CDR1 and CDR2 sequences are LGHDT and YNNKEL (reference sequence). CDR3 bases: TGTGCCAGCAGCCCTACCCAGTTGGGTTCCAAAAACATTCAGTACTTC. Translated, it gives CASSPTQLGSKNIQYF.

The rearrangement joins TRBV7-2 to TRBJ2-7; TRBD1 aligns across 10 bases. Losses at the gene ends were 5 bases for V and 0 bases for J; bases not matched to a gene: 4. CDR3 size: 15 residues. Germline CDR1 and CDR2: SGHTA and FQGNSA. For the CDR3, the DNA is TGTGCCAGCAGCCGACAGGGGGCAAGCTCCTACGAGCAGTACTTC. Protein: CASSRQGASSYEQYF.

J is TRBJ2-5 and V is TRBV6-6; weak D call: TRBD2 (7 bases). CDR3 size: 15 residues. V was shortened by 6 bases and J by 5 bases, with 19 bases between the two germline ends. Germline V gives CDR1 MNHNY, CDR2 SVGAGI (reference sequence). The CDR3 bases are TGTGCCAGCAGCGATGGGGAGGGGGGAATGGAGACCCAGTACTTC. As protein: CASSDGEGGMETQYF.